Listed below are T cell receptor beta chains from one sample, sequenced in a study of T cell changes during pregnancy in multiple sclerosis. The table came from immunoSEQ multiplex PCR; TCRdb's copy has only in-frame clones and leaves some out. The sample lists roughly 110,000 clones, 92% occurring once. This sample comprised peripheral blood, obtained in the third trimester of pregnancy. These receptor sequences come from a female donor in good health, enrolled as a control in a pregnancy study. Each CDR3 is given with its conserved first and last residue. A D gene is named only where the DNA matches it firmly. Some rows have no size entry. The others give once, few or many, or a class for an expanded clone.

clone size,CDR3 length,V gene,D gene,CDR3 protein
-,16,TRBV30,-,CAWRLTGIPANTEAFF
-,12,TRBV19,-,CASSNSGTEAFF
-,18,TRBV5-1,TRBD1,CASSTRTGAPHPNEKLFF
-,14,TRBV5-1,-,CASSSDRNTGELFF
-,16,TRBV19,-,CASSITDSLSNQPQHF
-,16,TRBV7-2,TRBD1,CASSLAGQGNLGEQFF
once,12,TRBV7-6,-,CASSPLGSEAFF
once,20,TRBV28,TRBD1,CASSLAGPTGGDPGANVLTF
-,16,TRBV19,-,CASSITVISYNSPLHF
-,14,TRBV27,-,CASSFQDRTGGYTF
-,14,TRBV19,TRBD1,CASSMGDSNSPLHF
-,15,TRBV27,-,CASSFEGLLYQPQHF
-,14,TRBV9,TRBD1,CASSDRETNTEAFF
-,13,TRBV11-2,-,CASSLGQEETQYF
-,15,TRBV6-5,-,CASSPPGVAKNIQYF
-,15,TRBV5-1,-,CASSLAPPHGETQYF
-,17,TRBV4-1,TRBD1,CASSQDLWGRGNSPLHF
-,17,TRBV9,-,CASSSPADSSYNSPLHF
-,14,TRBV18,TRBD1,CASSRQGAGNTIYF
-,15,TRBV7-2,-,CASSIPPLRGTEAFF
-,14,TRBV6-5,-,CASSQREDSYEQYF
-,11,TRBV30,-,CAWTRTGEAFF
-,14,TRBV18,-,CASSPLSGLDGYTF
-,16,TRBV7-8,-,CASSSIVRGPHYGYTF
-,15,TRBV6-5,TRBD1,CASVRDRGQPDTQYF
-,15,TRBV19,TRBD1,CASSPTGDPTDTQYF
-,13,TRBV4-3,-,CASSQGTGVGYTF
-,16,TRBV5-1,TRBD1,CASSPGQGAGANVLTF
-,16,TRBV5-1,TRBD2,CASSLAGLAQTDTQYF
-,16,TRBV9,-,CASSDVLRNDQETQYF
-,14,TRBV27,TRBD2,CASSRAGGYYEQYF
-,15,TRBV19,TRBD1,CASSLRTGPNYGYTF
-,16,TRBV9,TRBD2,CASSLGRGGAGDTQYF
-,15,TRBV19,-,CASSSSQGRRYEQYF
-,14,TRBV4-3,TRBD1,CASSHPDRDYGYTF
-,18,TRBV5-1,TRBD1,CASSPIQGASSGANVLTF
-,15,TRBV6-1,-,CASSPPGRSSYEQYF
-,14,TRBV19,TRBD2,CASRGLAGTGELFF
once,15,TRBV7-2,-,CASSLKVGQEETQYF
-,16,TRBV11-2,TRBD1,CASSDFSGTGGTEAFF
-,9,TRBV6-5,-,CASSETLIF
-,16,TRBV19,-,CASSPLDAVGIDEQYF
-,15,TRBV5-4,-,CASSLRGDYNSPLHF
once,17,TRBV27,TRBD1,CASSLRQGFVENYGYTF
-,17,TRBV7-8,-,CASSYTLPGPGNQPQHF
-,14,TRBV30,-,CAWKWRSHQETQYF
-,13,TRBV19,-,CASSIAPGTEAFF
-,14,TRBV5-4,-,CASSLVGGNSPLHF
-,18,TRBV5-1,-,CASSLLFRSAGSSYEQYF
once,15,TRBV10-3,TRBD1,CATRSTGGRYNEQFF
-,15,TRBV7-9,TRBD1,CASSPEGTATYGYTF
-,15,TRBV2,-,CASSEGGTGADTQYF
-,15,TRBV11-1,TRBD1,CASSPGPGQHYEQYF
once,13,TRBV19,-,CASSVLGTDTQYF
few,14,TRBV4-1,-,CASRGTLLNTEAFF